The next 17 T cell receptor beta chains were all read from a single sample in a study of T cell responses to AZD1222 COVID-19 vaccine. Using immunoSEQ multiplex PCR, the repertoire was profiled, and TCRdb retains in-frame clones only, with some absent. This table has about 180,000 clones, 85% to 90% appearing once. The specimen comprised peripheral blood, sampled 28 days after the second AZD1222 dose. Every receptor here comes from an adult who received the AZD1222 COVID-19 vaccine.

This chain joins TRBV10-3 and TRBJ2-7; TRBD1 matches at 11 bases. The CDR3 length is 14 residues. V gave up 5 bases and J gave up 5 bases; unmatched junction bases: 5. CDR1 ENHRY and CDR2 SYGVKD come from the germline V gene. The CDR3, as DNA: TGTGCCATCAGTCCCGGGACAGGGGGGAACGAGCAGTACTTC. Residues: CAISPGTGGNEQYF.

In its sample, this clone was seen many times. The chain links TRBV12-5 to TRBJ1-2; 8 bases fit TRBD1. Germline V gene data show CDR1 as LGHNT and CDR2 as FRNRAP. The CDR3 has 14 amino acids. The V and J ends lost 6 bases and 3 bases, in that order; junction bases with no gene match: 6. CDR3 protein: CASGGQGIDYGYTF. CDR3 coding DNA: TGTGCTAGTGGCGGACAGGGCATTGACTATGGCTACACCTTC. Full variable domain (missing parts from reference TRBV12-5 and TRBJ1-2): DARVTQTPRHKVTEMGQEVTMRCQPILGHNTVFWYRQTMMQGLELLAYFRNRAPLDDSGMPKDRFSAEMPDATLATLKIQPSEPRDSAVYFCASGGQGIDYGYTFGSGTRLTVV.

This clone has just a few counts. The chain recombines TRBV11-3 with TRBJ2-1; possibly TRBD1 for D (5 bases). Per the germline V gene, CDR1 is SGHNT and CDR2 is YENEEA. V was shortened by 2 bases and J by 10 bases, with 12 bases between the two germline ends. The CDR3 has 13 amino acids. CDR3 loop: CASSLNGQDEQFF. Here the CDR3 DNA reads TGTGCCAGCAGCTTAAACGGACAAGACGAGCAGTTCTTC.

The chain employs TRBV19 and TRBJ1-6; D ambiguous. CDR1 is LNHDA and CDR2 is SQIVND in the germline V gene (reference sequence). V shed 6 bases and J shed 4 bases, with 7 bases lying between them. The CDR3 sequence is 13 residues long. CDR3 protein: CASRVTYNSPLHF. As DNA, the CDR3 is TGTGCCAGTAGGGTCACTTATAATTCACCCCTCCACTTT.

J is TRBJ2-5 and V is TRBV7-9; D unclear. This CDR3 is built from 15 residues. Per germline, CDR1 SEHNR and CDR2 FQNEAQ (reference sequence). V was cut by 3 bases and J by 3 bases, with 14 bases left in between. The CDR3 coding sequence is TGTGCCAGCAGCTTTTTTCCCGACACTGAAGAGACCCAGTACTTC. It yields the protein CASSFFPDTEETQYF.

This clone has more than one count but fewer than ten. The rearrangement uses TRBV29-1 and TRBJ1-2; TRBD1 is a possible D gene (6 bases). V gave up 8 bases and J gave up 5 bases, with 24 bases separating them. CDR1 SQVTM and CDR2 ANQGSEA come from the germline V gene. The length of the CDR3 is 15 residues. The CDR3 region is CSTTPPGTPGYGYTF. CDR3 DNA sequence: TGCAGCACTACTCCCCCCGGGACACCAGGATATGGCTACACCTTC.

The V call is TRBV6-2 or TRBV6-3, the J call TRBJ2-5; TRBD1 matches 8 bases. From germline, CDR1 is MNHEY and CDR2 SVGEGT. V lost 5 bases, J lost 4 bases, and 9 bases stayed unmatched. The CDR3 is 15 amino acids. In DNA, the CDR3 is TGTGCCAGCAGTCGATTCCGGACAGGGCCAGAGACCCAGTACTTC. Protein sequence: CASSRFRTGPETQYF.

This rearrangement joins TRBV2 to TRBJ1-4; TRBD1 aligns across 7 bases. The length of the CDR3 is 15 residues. The V segment lost 3 bases and the J segment 7 bases; nucleotides outside the gene matches: 8. Germline loops: CDR1 SNHLY, CDR2 FYNNEI. The CDR3 DNA follows: TGTGCCAGCAGTGATTTGAGGGGGCCGGGTGAAAAACTGTTTTTT. It codes for CASSDLRGPGEKLFF.

Only one count was recorded for this clone. This chain uses TRBV7-2 with TRBJ1-5, with a possible D match to TRBD1 (6 bases). Germline values: CDR1 SGHTA, CDR2 FQGNSA. This CDR3 has 15 residues. V shed 4 bases and J shed 6 bases, with 16 bases lying between them. CDR3 protein: CASSSRTGAGQPQHF. The CDR3, as DNA: TGTGCCAGCAGCTCTAGGACGGGGGCGGGTCAGCCCCAGCATTTT.

This chain uses TRBV6-2 or TRBV6-3 with TRBJ2-7; no clear D. Germline lookup yields CDR1 MNHEY and CDR2 SVGEGT. This CDR3 comprises 14 residues. The V and J ends lost 0 bases and 6 bases respectively, with 12 bases between them. The CDR3 reads CASSYSIISGEQYF. CDR3 nucleotide sequence: TGTGCCAGCAGTTACTCAATCATTTCAGGCGAGCAGTACTTC.

The chain has TRBV7-2 and TRBJ1-3; tentative D call: TRBD1 (6 bases). CDR1 and CDR2 (germline): SGHTA, FQGNSA. The CDR3 is 16 residues long. Trimming left V 1 base short and J 6 bases short, with 16 bases between. Here the CDR3 reads CASSLGGPPLVNTIYF. In DNA, the CDR3 is TGTGCCAGCAGCTTAGGGGGGCCCCCCCTTGTAAACACCATATATTTT.

The count of this clone is one. J is TRBJ1-6 and V is TRBV9, with no clear D. The germline V and J ends were trimmed by 3 bases and 5 bases, with 12 bases remaining between them. The CDR3 has 15 amino acids. Germline V gene lookup returns CDR1 SGDLS and CDR2 YYNGEE. CDR3 residues: CASSATPHNNSPLHF. As DNA, the CDR3 is TGTGCCAGCAGCGCAACGCCCCACAATAATTCACCCCTCCACTTT.

The chain carries TRBV5-1 and TRBJ2-7, with D possibly being TRBD1 (6 bases). The CDR3 is 12 amino acids. Trimming took 4 bases from V and 6 from J, leaving 11 bases between them. CDR1 is SGHRS, CDR2 YFSETQ, per germline. CDR3 nucleotides: TGCGCCAGCAGCCCCGGCAGGGGCGAGCAGTACTTC. Its translation: CASSPGRGEQYF.

As DNA, the CDR3 is TGTGCCAGCAGCCACCTCTCCCGCGGGGGGCAGGACGGGGAGCTGTTTTTT. Translated: CASSHLSRGGQDGELFF. V gene TRBV3-1 (or the pseudogene TRBV3-2) combines with J gene TRBJ2-2; 8 bases align to TRBD2. The germline CDR1 and CDR2 sequences are LGHDT and YNNKEL (reference sequence). CDR3 size: 17 residues. Trimming removed 3 bases from V and 7 bases from J; junction bases left unmatched: 13.

The chain combines TRBV6-6 with TRBJ1-2, with 7 bases that match TRBD1. Germline values: CDR1 MNHNY, CDR2 SVGAGI (reference sequence). V dropped 7 bases and J dropped 6; count of bases not matched to a gene: 8. The CDR3 extends over 13 amino acids. CDR3 nucleotide sequence: TGTGCCAGCACCCCCCAGGGGGTTCATGGCTACACCTTC. Translating gives CASTPQGVHGYTF.

V is TRBV13 and J is TRBJ1-1, with D maybe TRBD1 (6 bases). The germline V gene encodes CDR1 PRHDT and CDR2 FYEKMQ (reference sequence). V lost 6 bases and J 3 bases, leaving 14 bases between the germline ends. CDR3 length: 14 residues. CDR3 DNA: TGTGCCAGCAGATATGGACAGCTGGACACTGAAGCTTTCTTT. This codes for CASRYGQLDTEAFF.

The chain combines TRBV28 with TRBJ1-2; D not certain. CDR1 is MDHEN and CDR2 is SYDVKM in the germline V gene. Trimming removed 1 base at V and 0 bases at J, with 6 bases between. CDR3 size: 14 residues. In DNA form, the CDR3 reads TGTGCCAGCAGTTTATCACAAGCTAACTATGGCTACACCTTC. This encodes CASSLSQANYGYTF.